This section outlines one TCR beta chain sequence together with its context. The germline V gene encodes CDR1 LGHNA and CDR2 YSLEER. Trimming shortened V by 0 bases and J by 3 bases, and 9 bases separated the two germline ends. The CDR3 spans 14 residues. This specimen belongs to a study of blood T cell repertoires in COVID-19. Whole-study context: From the United States, Italy and Spain came samples of acute and convalescent COVID-19. PBMCs, B-cell-depleted T cells, or T cells were the source of the cDNA or gDNA that made up the material.

In the source study's methods: Reference gene primer amplification yielded estimated nucleated cell counts. The table came from immunoSEQ multiplex PCR; TCRdb's copy has only in-frame clones and leaves some out. V and J calls and clone size are as listed in that table; D and trimming were resolved from the DNA. The sample has 200,000 or so clones; 80% to 90% are singletons. The sample consisted of peripheral blood. The source is a man aged 70 or older with active or convalescent COVID-19. The J gene is TRBJ2-7, the V gene TRBV4-3, with D hard to call. The CDR3 sequence is CASSQDWRGYEQYF. The DNA of the CDR3 is TGCGCCAGCAGCCAAGATTGGCGAGGCTACGAGCAGTACTTC.